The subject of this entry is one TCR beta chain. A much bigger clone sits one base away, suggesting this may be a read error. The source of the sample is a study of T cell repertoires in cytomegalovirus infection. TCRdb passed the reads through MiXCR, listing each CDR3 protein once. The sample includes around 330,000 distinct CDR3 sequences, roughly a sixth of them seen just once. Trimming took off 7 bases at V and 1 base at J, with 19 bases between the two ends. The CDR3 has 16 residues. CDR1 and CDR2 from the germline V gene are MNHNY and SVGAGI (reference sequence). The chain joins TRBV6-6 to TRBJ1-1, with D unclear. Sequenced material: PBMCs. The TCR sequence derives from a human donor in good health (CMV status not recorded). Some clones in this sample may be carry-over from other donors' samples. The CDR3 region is CASTGESNYWNTEAFF. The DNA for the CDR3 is TGTGCCAGCACCGGGGAATCCAACTACTGGAACACTGAAGCTTTCTTT.